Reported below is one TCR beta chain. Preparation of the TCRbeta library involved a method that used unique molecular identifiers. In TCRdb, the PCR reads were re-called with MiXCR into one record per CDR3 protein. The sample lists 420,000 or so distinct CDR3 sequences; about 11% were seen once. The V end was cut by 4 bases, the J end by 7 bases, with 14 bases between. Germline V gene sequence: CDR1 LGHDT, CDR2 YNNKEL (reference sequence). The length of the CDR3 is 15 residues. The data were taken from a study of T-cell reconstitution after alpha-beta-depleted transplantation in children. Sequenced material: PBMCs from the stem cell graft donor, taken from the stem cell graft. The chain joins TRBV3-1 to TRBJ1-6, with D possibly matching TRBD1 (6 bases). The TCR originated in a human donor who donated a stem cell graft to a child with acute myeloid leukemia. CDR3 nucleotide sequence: TGTGCCAGCAGCCCACTAACAGGGCCCAATTCACCCCTCCACTTT. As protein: CASSPLTGPNSPLHF. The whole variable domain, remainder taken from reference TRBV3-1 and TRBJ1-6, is DTAVSQTPKYLVTQMGNDKSIKCEQNLGHDTMYWYKQDSKKFLKIMFSYNNKELIINETVPNRFSPKSPDKAHLNLHINSLELGDSAVYFCASSPLTGPNSPLHFGNGTRLTVT.